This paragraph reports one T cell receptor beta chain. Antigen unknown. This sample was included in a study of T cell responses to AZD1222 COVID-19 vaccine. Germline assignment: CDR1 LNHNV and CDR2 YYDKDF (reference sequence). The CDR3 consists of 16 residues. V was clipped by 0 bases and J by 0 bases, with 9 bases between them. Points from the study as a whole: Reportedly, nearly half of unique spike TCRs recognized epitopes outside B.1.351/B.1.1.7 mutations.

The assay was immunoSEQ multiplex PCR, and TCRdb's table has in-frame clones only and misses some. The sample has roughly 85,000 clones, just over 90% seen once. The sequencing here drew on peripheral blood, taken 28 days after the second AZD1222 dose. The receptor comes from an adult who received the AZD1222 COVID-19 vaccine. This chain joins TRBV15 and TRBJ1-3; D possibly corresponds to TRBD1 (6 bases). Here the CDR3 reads CATSRDRGSSGNTIYF. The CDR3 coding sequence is TGTGCCACCAGCAGAGACAGGGGCAGCTCTGGAAACACCATATATTTT.